This TCR beta chain was documented in a study of T cell responses to AZD1222 COVID-19 vaccine (dated by TCRdb to the early 2020s). In the study overall: AZD1222 recipients given second doses at about 4 weeks or at about 12 weeks were pooled, since spike-specific TCR depth and breadth were not found to differ between the two schedules. TCR sequencing was performed for over 230 trial participants, of whom some 200 were given two doses of AZD1222 and around 25 were given two doses of MenACWY control vaccine. Trial participants were enrolled by age into subgroups of 18-55, 56-69 and 70-plus years, and around 150, 28 and 57 TCR-sequenced participants, respectively, were included in these subgroups. Study-wide findings and limitations: Epitopes outside the regions mutated in the B.1.351 and B.1.1.7 variants were reportedly recognized by nearly half of the unique spike-specific TCRs. A significant rise in spike-specific TCR breadth and depth was observed after two AZD1222 doses relative to day 0 and relative to MenACWY recipients. Only a handful of AZD1222 recipients were SARS-CoV-2 seropositive at baseline, limiting conclusions about previously exposed vaccinees. Because no day 14 peak-response samples were available, the repertoires could be characterized only after the peak T cell response. Participants were mostly white British, with more females than males. The authors suggested clonal diversity may have been underestimated. In the small 56-69-year group, the increase in depth fell short of significance, most likely because of low power. The vaccine-associated CD4 TCRs covered the entire spike protein, and the dominant responses fell in regions 160-218 and 743-854.

The CDR3 regions of human TCRbeta chains were subjected to immunosequencing. The study's processing was this. TCRs in the repertoires were compared against a reference library of SARS-CoV-2-specific TCRs that had been generated with the MIRA antigen-specificity platform. Breadth meant the fraction of unique TCRs that were SARS-CoV-2-associated, whereas depth meant the fraction of total T cells that were SARS-CoV-2-associated. Each spike-specific TCR was assigned to its reactive spike region and to a CD4 or CD8 class using the MIRA data. Log10-transformed breadth and depth values were compared by one-way ANOVA with Sidak's multiple comparisons tests. Not all clones reach the TCRdb copy of this immuneACCESS table, which keeps in-frame sequences only. Checked studies attribute under half of the gap to unresolved V genes and leave the rest unexplained. V and J calls and clone size are copied from that table; D and trimming were computed from the DNA. A total of some 130,000 clones appear in this sample, more than 90% of them only once. Just over 3% of the sample comes from the top ten.

For this clone: It lacks a known antigen. No base quality values were provided; no much bigger clone lies one nucleotide off.

Explained via the paper, the time point label denotes: baseline before first vaccination. Samples from vaccinated people were obtained from the UK trials COV001 and COV002, which included a single-blind randomized controlled phase 2/3 trial of AZD1222 (ChAdOx1 nCoV-19) in healthy adults. For TCRbeta chain sequencing, PBMC samples were collected from trial participants at day 0 and at day 28 after the second dose. This clonotype was sampled from an adult in good health. This specimen was peripheral blood, taken on day 0 of AZD1222 vaccination.

CDR3 protein: CATSDLDSSYEQYF. The sequence in DNA is TGTGCCACCAGTGACCTGGACAGCTCCTACGAGCAGTACTTC. Rearrangement joined TRBV24-1 to TRBJ2-7, with TRBD1 perhaps the D gene, on 6 matching bases. V is cut by 4 bases and J by 0 bases, and the space between the germline ends is 9 bases. In the germline V gene, CDR1 corresponds to KGHDR and CDR2 to SFDVKD. The cysteine opens and the phenylalanine closes a CDR3 of 14 amino acids. Only the CDR3 region is kept as DNA, spanning 42 bases read in frame from base 1.